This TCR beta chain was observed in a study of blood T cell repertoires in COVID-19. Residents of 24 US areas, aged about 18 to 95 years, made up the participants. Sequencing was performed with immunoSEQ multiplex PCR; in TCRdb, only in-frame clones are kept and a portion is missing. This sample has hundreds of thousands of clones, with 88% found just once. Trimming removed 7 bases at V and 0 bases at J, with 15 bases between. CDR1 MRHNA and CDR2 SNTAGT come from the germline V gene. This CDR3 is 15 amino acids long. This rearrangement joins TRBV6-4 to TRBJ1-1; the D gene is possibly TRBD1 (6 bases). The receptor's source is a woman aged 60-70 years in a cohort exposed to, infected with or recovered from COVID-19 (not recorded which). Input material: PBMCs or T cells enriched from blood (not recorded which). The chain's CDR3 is CASKVQGGMNTEAFF. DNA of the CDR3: TGTGCCAGCAAAGTACAGGGAGGGATGAACACTGAAGCTTTCTTT.